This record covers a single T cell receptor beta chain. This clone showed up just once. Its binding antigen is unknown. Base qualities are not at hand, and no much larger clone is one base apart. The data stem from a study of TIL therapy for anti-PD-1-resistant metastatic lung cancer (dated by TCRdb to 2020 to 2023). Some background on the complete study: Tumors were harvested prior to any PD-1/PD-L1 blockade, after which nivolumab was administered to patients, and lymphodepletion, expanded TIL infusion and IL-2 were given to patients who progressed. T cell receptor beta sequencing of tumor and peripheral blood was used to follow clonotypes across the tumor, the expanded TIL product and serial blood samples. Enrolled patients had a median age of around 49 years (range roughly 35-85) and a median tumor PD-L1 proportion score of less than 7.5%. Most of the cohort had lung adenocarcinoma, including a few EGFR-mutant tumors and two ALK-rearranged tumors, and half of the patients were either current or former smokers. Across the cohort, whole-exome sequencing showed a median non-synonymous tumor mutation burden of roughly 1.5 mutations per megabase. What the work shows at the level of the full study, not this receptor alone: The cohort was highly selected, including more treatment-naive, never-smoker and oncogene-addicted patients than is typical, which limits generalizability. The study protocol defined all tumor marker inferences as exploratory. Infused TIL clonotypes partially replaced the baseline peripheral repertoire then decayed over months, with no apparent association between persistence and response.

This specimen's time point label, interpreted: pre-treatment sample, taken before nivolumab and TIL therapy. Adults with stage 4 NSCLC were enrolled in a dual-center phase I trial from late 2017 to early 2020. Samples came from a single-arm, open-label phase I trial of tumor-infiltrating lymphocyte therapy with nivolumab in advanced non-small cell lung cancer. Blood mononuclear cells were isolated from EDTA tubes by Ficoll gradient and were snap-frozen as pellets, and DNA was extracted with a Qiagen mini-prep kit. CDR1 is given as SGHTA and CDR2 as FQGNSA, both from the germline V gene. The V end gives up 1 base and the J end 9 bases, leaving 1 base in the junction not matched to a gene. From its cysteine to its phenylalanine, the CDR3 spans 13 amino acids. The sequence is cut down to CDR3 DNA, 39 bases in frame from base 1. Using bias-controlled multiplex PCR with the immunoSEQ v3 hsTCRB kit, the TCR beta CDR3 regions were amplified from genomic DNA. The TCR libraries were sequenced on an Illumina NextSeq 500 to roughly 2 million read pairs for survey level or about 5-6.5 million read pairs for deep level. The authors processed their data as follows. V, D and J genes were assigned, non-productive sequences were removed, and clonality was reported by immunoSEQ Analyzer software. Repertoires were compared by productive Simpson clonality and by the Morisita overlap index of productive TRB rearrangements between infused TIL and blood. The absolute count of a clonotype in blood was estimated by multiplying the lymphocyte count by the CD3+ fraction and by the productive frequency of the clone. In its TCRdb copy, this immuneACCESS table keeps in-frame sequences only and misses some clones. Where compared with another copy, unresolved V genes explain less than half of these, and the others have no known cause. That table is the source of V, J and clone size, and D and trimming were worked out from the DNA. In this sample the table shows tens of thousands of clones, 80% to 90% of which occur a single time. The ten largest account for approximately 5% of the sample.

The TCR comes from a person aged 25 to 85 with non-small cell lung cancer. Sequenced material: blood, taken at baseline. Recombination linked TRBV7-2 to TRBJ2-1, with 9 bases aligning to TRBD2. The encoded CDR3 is CASSLVLAGEQFF. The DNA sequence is TGTGCCAGCAGCTTAGTACTAGCGGGTGAGCAGTTCTTC.